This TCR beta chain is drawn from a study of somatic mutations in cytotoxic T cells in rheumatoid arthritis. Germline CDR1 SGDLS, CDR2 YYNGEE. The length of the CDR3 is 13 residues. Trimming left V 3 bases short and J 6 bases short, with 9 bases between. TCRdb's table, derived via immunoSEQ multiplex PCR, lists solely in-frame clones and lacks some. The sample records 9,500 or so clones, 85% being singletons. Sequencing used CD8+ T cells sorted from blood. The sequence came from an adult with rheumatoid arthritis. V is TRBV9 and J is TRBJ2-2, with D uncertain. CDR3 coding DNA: TGTGCCAGCAGCGCCTCCGGATCCGGGGAGCTGTTTTTT. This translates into CASSASGSGELFF.